These T cell receptor beta chains were read from a single sample in a study of shared clonotypes between healthy human individuals. Produced via immunoSEQ multiplex PCR; TCRdb's table is partial and in-frame only. The table has 2 million to 2.5 million clones, under 97% seen once. The sequenced sample consisted of naive CD4+ T cells sorted from blood. These receptors originate from a man younger than 35 in good health. Each CDR3 is given with its conserved first and last residue. A D gene is named only where the DNA matches it firmly. Clone size appears in some rows only: once, few, many, or a class for an expanded clone.

>.|TRBJ1-6|TRBV21-1|.
TGTGCCATCCGGACAGAGCCTTATAATTCACCCCTCCACTTT
CAIRTEPYNSPLHF
>.|TRBJ2-2|TRBV12-2|.
TGTGCAAGTCGCTTTCGGGAAGGGACAGGGCCCACCGGGGAGCTGTTTTTT
CASRFREGTGPTGELFF
>.|TRBJ2-2|TRBV5-1|.
TGCGCCAGCAGCTTGGACAGGGTCGGCACCGGGGAGCTGTTTTTT
CASSLDRVGTGELFF
>TRBD1|TRBJ2-1|TRBV29-1|once
TGCAGCGCGGAACCGGGACAGGGCTACAATGAGCAGTTCTTC
CSAEPGQGYNEQFF
>.|TRBJ1-4|TRBV4-1|.
TGCGCCAGCAGCCAAGATCTCGCAGATCCTAATGAAAAACTGTTTTTT
CASSQDLADPNEKLFF
>.|TRBJ2-3|TRBV6-6|once
TGTGCCAGCAGCCCACTAGCATATACGCAGTATTTT
CASSPLAYTQYF
>TRBD1|TRBJ1-5|TRBV6-6|.
TGTGCCAGCAGTTACAAAAAAGGGACAGACAATCAGCCCCAGCATTTT
CASSYKKGTDNQPQHF
>TRBD2|TRBJ2-1|TRBV4-2|.
TGTGCCAGCAGCCAAGTTTCTTCGGGAGGGAGCTCCTACAATGAGCAGTTCTTC
CASSQVSSGGSSYNEQFF
>.|TRBJ1-4|TRBV4-1|.
TGCGCCAGCAGCCAAGATAAGGGACTGCTGAGACTTAATGAAAAACTGTTTTTT
CASSQDKGLLRLNEKLFF
>.|TRBJ1-2|TRBV7-2|.
TGTGCCAGCAGCGCCAGCCGAGCAGGGGACTACGGCTACACCTTC
CASSASRAGDYGYTF
>TRBD2|TRBJ2-3|TRBV27|.
TGTGCCAGCAGCAGCCGGGGACAGAGGACTAGCGGGAGTGTAGATACGCAGTATTTT
CASSSRGQRTSGSVDTQYF
>TRBD2|TRBJ2-5|TRBV7-3|.
TGTGCCAGCAGCTTCAGGGCTAGCGGGGGGTCTAGTAAAGAGACCCAGTACTTC
CASSFRASGGSSKETQYF
>.|TRBJ1-4|TRBV11-3|.
TGTGCCAGCAGCTTAGGACCCGACGAGGAAGGGGGAAAACTGTTTTTT
CASSLGPDEEGGKLFF
>.|TRBJ2-6|TRBV5-1|.
TGCGCCAGCAGCTTAGGGCAGGACAGCTCTGGGGCCAACGTCCTGACTTTC
CASSLGQDSSGANVLTF
>.|TRBJ1-3|TRBV2|few
TGTGCCAGCGCCCCCACAGGCAACACCATATATTTT
CASAPTGNTIYF
>.|TRBJ1-3|TRBV7-9|.
TGTGCCAGCAGCTTAGTACGCAACTCTGGAAACACCATATATTTT
CASSLVRNSGNTIYF
>.|TRBJ1-5|TRBV30|once
TGTGCCTGGAGTCCCGCGGGCGCGCAGCCCCAGCATTTT
CAWSPAGAQPQHF
>.|TRBJ1-4|TRBV7-9|.
TGTGCCAGCAGCTTAGCGCTAGGAGCAACTAATGAAAAACTGTTTTTT
CASSLALGATNEKLFF
>.|TRBJ1-5|TRBV28|.
TGTGCCAGCAGTTCACCGCAAAATCAGCCCCAGCATTTT
CASSSPQNQPQHF
>.|TRBJ2-2|TRBV29-1|.
TGCAGCGTTGATAGGAACACCGGGGAGCTGTTTTTT
CSVDRNTGELFF
>TRBD1|TRBJ1-1|TRBV2|.
TGTGCCAGCAGTCCACAGGGGATAGCTTTCTTT
CASSPQGIAFF
>.|TRBJ1-2|TRBV6-5|.
TGTGCCAGCAGTCCAGCGGGCGTAGAGAGAGGCTACACCTTC
CASSPAGVERGYTF
>TRBD1|TRBJ2-7|TRBV6-1|.
TGTGCCAGCAGTACGGACAGGGTGGGACCCGAGCAGTACTTC
CASSTDRVGPEQYF
>.|TRBJ2-7|TRBV6-6|.
TGTGCCAGCATCCCACCGGGGGGCGGATACTACGAGCAGTACTTC
CASIPPGGGYYEQYF
>TRBD1|TRBJ1-2|TRBV10-3|few
TGTGCCATCACCCTAGGGGGACAGGGCAGGCCTTTC
CAITLGGQGRPF
>TRBD1|TRBJ1-6|TRBV5-4|.
TGTGCCAGCAGCGCCCAGACAGGGGGCAGTTCACCCCTCCACTTT
CASSAQTGGSSPLHF
>.|TRBJ2-2|TRBV19|.
TGTGCCAGTAGTATTGTCAGAGGGATCGGGGAGCTGTTTTTT
CASSIVRGIGELFF